The clone carrying this T cell receptor (beta chain) was found many times. The read finishes 3 residues shy of the CDR3 end, and the germline J gene is used to complete it. This sample was included in a study of T cell clonality in common variable immunodeficiency. The data were produced by immunoSEQ multiplex PCR, yet TCRdb's version contains in-frame clones alone and is incomplete. The table lists about 55,000 clones, with no singletons. This CDR3 region has 15 residues. Trimming took 4 bases from V and 3 from J; bases not matched to a gene: 8. CDR1 and CDR2 (germline): LGHNA, YNFKEQ. The specimen was peripheral blood mononuclear cells. This TCR derives from a person aged 18 to 70 in good health. The chain links TRBV4-2 to TRBJ1-1; 7 bases fit TRBD1. The covered CDR3 bases are TGTGCCAGCAGCCTACAGACAGGGATCGACACTGAA. It specifies CASSLQTGIDTE. The full-length CDR3 reads as CASSLQTGIDTEAFF.